These T cell receptor beta chains were read from a single sample in a study of Ad26.COV2.S vaccination and SARS-CoV-2 variants. Only in-frame clones appear in the TCRdb table, and some are missing; sequencing was by immunoSEQ multiplex PCR. Of nearly 95,000 clones listed, less than 85% are singletons. The source material was peripheral blood, sampled after recovery from COVID-19. These TCRs come from a human donor who had recovered from COVID-19. Both conserved end residues are part of each CDR3. A D gene is named only where the DNA matches it firmly. The size field is filled for only some rows; it gives once, few, many or a size class.

V gene: TRBV3-1/TRBV3-2
D gene: .
J gene: TRBJ2-1
clone size: .
CDR3 protein: CASSPPYGYEQFF
CDR3 DNA: TGTGCCAGCAGCCCCCCCTATGGGTATGAGCAGTTCTTC

V gene: TRBV6-5
D gene: TRBD2
J gene: TRBJ2-7
clone size: .
CDR3 protein: CASSHSGKGSYEQYF
CDR3 DNA: TGTGCCAGCAGTCATAGCGGGAAAGGCTCCTACGAGCAGTACTTC

V gene: TRBV25-1
D gene: .
J gene: TRBJ2-5
clone size: .
CDR3 protein: CASSGLGASQRGTQYF
CDR3 DNA: TGTGCCAGCAGTGGCCTAGGGGCCAGTCAAAGAGGGACCCAGTACTTC

V gene: TRBV4-2
D gene: .
J gene: TRBJ1-1
clone size: .
CDR3 protein: CASSQEEGTTEAFF
CDR3 DNA: TGTGCCAGCAGCCAAGAAGAGGGGACCACTGAAGCTTTCTTT

V gene: TRBV5-1
D gene: .
J gene: TRBJ2-7
clone size: once
CDR3 protein: CASSEFELDSLLRAWQYF
CDR3 DNA: TGCGCCAGCAGCGAATTTGAGTTGGACTCACTCTTACGGGCGTGGCAGTACTTC

V gene: TRBV12-3/TRBV12-4
D gene: .
J gene: TRBJ2-1
clone size: .
CDR3 protein: CASSLGEEQFF
CDR3 DNA: TGTGCCAGCAGTTTAGGAGAGGAGCAGTTCTTC

V gene: TRBV11-1
D gene: TRBD1
J gene: TRBJ1-2
clone size: .
CDR3 protein: CASSLGQGAGGYTF
CDR3 DNA: TGTGCCAGCAGCTTAGGCCAGGGGGCAGGCGGCTACACCTTC

V gene: TRBV3-1/TRBV3-2
D gene: .
J gene: TRBJ2-1
clone size: .
CDR3 protein: CASSQAVPGPYNEQFF
CDR3 DNA: TGTGCCAGCAGCCAAGCCGTCCCGGGGCCCTACAATGAGCAGTTCTTC

V gene: TRBV28
D gene: .
J gene: TRBJ1-2
clone size: .
CDR3 protein: CASGEGGYYGYTF
CDR3 DNA: TGTGCCAGCGGGGAGGGGGGATACTATGGCTACACCTTC

V gene: TRBV3-1/TRBV3-2
D gene: .
J gene: TRBJ2-2
clone size: .
CDR3 protein: CASSQDVAGELFF
CDR3 DNA: TGTGCCAGCAGCCAAGATGTGGCCGGGGAGCTGTTTTTT

V gene: TRBV11-2
D gene: .
J gene: TRBJ2-5
clone size: .
CDR3 protein: CASSRGVQETQYF
CDR3 DNA: TGTGCCAGCAGCCGAGGGGTCCAAGAGACCCAGTACTTC

V gene: TRBV3-1/TRBV3-2
D gene: .
J gene: TRBJ2-5
clone size: .
CDR3 protein: CASSQGLTGWDGETQYF
CDR3 DNA: TGTGCCAGCAGCCAGGGACTAACAGGGTGGGATGGGGAGACCCAGTACTTC

V gene: TRBV19
D gene: .
J gene: TRBJ1-1
clone size: .
CDR3 protein: CASSMAGVRTEAFF
CDR3 DNA: TGTGCCAGTAGTATGGCGGGGGTAAGGACTGAAGCTTTCTTT

V gene: TRBV11-3
D gene: TRBD2
J gene: TRBJ2-3
clone size: .
CDR3 protein: CASSHLAGGTDTQYF
CDR3 DNA: TGTGCCAGCAGCCATCTAGCGGGGGGCACAGATACGCAGTATTTT

V gene: TRBV2
D gene: TRBD1
J gene: TRBJ1-1
clone size: .
CDR3 protein: CASSIRTGAMNTEAFF
CDR3 DNA: TGTGCCAGCAGTATCCGGACAGGGGCCATGAACACTGAAGCTTTCTTT

V gene: TRBV16
D gene: .
J gene: TRBJ1-2
clone size: many
CDR3 protein: CASSQSRGSYSGGYTF
CDR3 DNA: TGTGCCAGCAGCCAATCAAGAGGCTCATATTCGGGTGGCTACACCTTC

V gene: TRBV18
D gene: .
J gene: TRBJ2-2
clone size: .
CDR3 protein: CASSPSNTGELFF
CDR3 DNA: TGTGCCAGCTCACCGTCAAACACCGGGGAGCTGTTTTTT

V gene: TRBV20-1
D gene: .
J gene: TRBJ1-2
clone size: .
CDR3 protein: CSASSRGAGYTF
CDR3 DNA: TGCAGTGCTAGTTCACGAGGGGCGGGCTACACCTTC

V gene: TRBV6-5
D gene: .
J gene: TRBJ2-6
clone size: once
CDR3 protein: CASSYEGYGANVLTF
CDR3 DNA: TGTGCCAGCAGTTACGAGGGGTATGGGGCCAACGTCCTGACTTTC

V gene: TRBV4-2
D gene: .
J gene: TRBJ2-3
clone size: .
CDR3 protein: CASSRDAPGLQKGDTQYF
CDR3 DNA: TGTGCCAGCAGCCGGGACGCCCCGGGACTCCAAAAGGGAGATACGCAGTATTTT

V gene: TRBV7-3
D gene: .
J gene: TRBJ2-3
clone size: .
CDR3 protein: CASSQGGDTQYF
CDR3 DNA: TGTGCCAGCAGCCAAGGGGGGGATACGCAGTATTTT

V gene: TRBV2
D gene: .
J gene: TRBJ2-7
clone size: .
CDR3 protein: CASSEASGIRYEQYF
CDR3 DNA: TGTGCCAGCAGTGAAGCATCCGGGATCCGCTACGAGCAGTACTTC

V gene: TRBV7-8
D gene: TRBD1
J gene: TRBJ2-2
clone size: .
CDR3 protein: CASSWDRDRGSSSNTGELFF
CDR3 DNA: TGTGCCAGCAGCTGGGACCGGGACAGGGGCTCCTCCTCGAACACCGGGGAGCTGTTTTTT

V gene: TRBV18
D gene: .
J gene: TRBJ2-6
clone size: .
CDR3 protein: CASSRGKASGANVLTF
CDR3 DNA: TGTGCCAGCTCCAGGGGAAAGGCTTCTGGGGCCAACGTCCTGACTTTC

V gene: TRBV6-5
D gene: TRBD1
J gene: TRBJ1-2
clone size: once
CDR3 protein: CASSYVGQTNYGYTF
CDR3 DNA: TGTGCCAGCAGTTACGTGGGACAGACGAACTATGGCTACACCTTC

V gene: TRBV4-3
D gene: .
J gene: TRBJ2-5
clone size: .
CDR3 protein: CASSPTGLETQYF
CDR3 DNA: TGCGCCAGCAGCCCTACAGGATTAGAGACCCAGTACTTC

V gene: TRBV5-1
D gene: TRBD1
J gene: TRBJ2-3
clone size: .
CDR3 protein: CASSFGTGIGDTQYF
CDR3 DNA: TGCGCCAGCAGCTTTGGGACAGGGATTGGAGATACGCAGTATTTT

V gene: TRBV15
D gene: TRBD2
J gene: TRBJ2-1
clone size: .
CDR3 protein: CATSRNPASGRGNEQFF
CDR3 DNA: TGTGCCACCAGCAGAAACCCCGCTAGCGGGAGAGGCAATGAGCAGTTCTTC

V gene: TRBV7-9
D gene: .
J gene: TRBJ1-2
clone size: .
CDR3 protein: CASILGPTGGGYTF
CDR3 DNA: TGTGCCAGCATCCTTGGACCGACCGGGGGTGGCTACACCTTC

V gene: TRBV7-9
D gene: .
J gene: TRBJ2-1
clone size: .
CDR3 protein: CASSPGSSYNEQFF
CDR3 DNA: TGTGCCAGCAGCCCTGGTAGTTCCTACAATGAGCAGTTCTTC

V gene: TRBV13
D gene: TRBD2
J gene: TRBJ2-3
clone size: .
CDR3 protein: CASSGNLAGGTTGTDTQYF
CDR3 DNA: TGTGCCAGCAGCGGTAATCTAGCGGGAGGAACAACGGGTACAGATACGCAGTATTTT

V gene: TRBV9
D gene: .
J gene: TRBJ2-1
clone size: .
CDR3 protein: CASSVGAVTSYNEQFF
CDR3 DNA: TGTGCCAGCAGCGTAGGAGCAGTAACCTCCTACAATGAGCAGTTCTTC

V gene: TRBV6-5
D gene: TRBD1
J gene: TRBJ2-3
clone size: .
CDR3 protein: CASSYSGQERDTQYF
CDR3 DNA: TGTGCCAGCAGTTACTCGGGACAGGAACGCGATACGCAGTATTTT

V gene: TRBV10-1
D gene: TRBD1
J gene: TRBJ2-3
clone size: once
CDR3 protein: CASSDRGPTDTQYF
CDR3 DNA: TGCGCCAGCAGCGACAGGGGGCCCACAGATACGCAGTATTTT

V gene: TRBV28
D gene: .
J gene: TRBJ2-3
clone size: .
CDR3 protein: CASWDGLRTDTQYF
CDR3 DNA: TGTGCCAGCTGGGACGGATTACGAACAGATACGCAGTATTTT

V gene: TRBV10-2
D gene: TRBD1
J gene: TRBJ1-3
clone size: .
CDR3 protein: CASSEGGQTIPSGNTIYF
CDR3 DNA: TGCGCCAGCAGTGAGGGGGGACAGACAATACCCTCTGGAAACACCATATATTTT

V gene: TRBV7-2
D gene: .
J gene: TRBJ1-3
clone size: .
CDR3 protein: CASSLGRGGNTIYF
CDR3 DNA: TGTGCCAGCAGCTTAGGCCGGGGGGGAAACACCATATATTTT

V gene: TRBV15
D gene: .
J gene: TRBJ1-1
clone size: .
CDR3 protein: CATRDWGTEAFF
CDR3 DNA: TGTGCCACCCGCGACTGGGGCACTGAAGCTTTCTTT

V gene: TRBV19
D gene: .
J gene: TRBJ2-5
clone size: .
CDR3 protein: CASSRGGANYQETQYF
CDR3 DNA: TGTGCCAGTAGTCGCGGCGGAGCCAATTACCAAGAGACCCAGTACTTC

V gene: TRBV7-2
D gene: TRBD2
J gene: TRBJ2-1
clone size: .
CDR3 protein: CASSSGTSGRGYEQFF
CDR3 DNA: TGTGCCAGCAGCTCCGGAACTAGCGGGAGGGGCTATGAGCAGTTCTTC

V gene: TRBV28
D gene: .
J gene: TRBJ2-2
clone size: .
CDR3 protein: CASRQPTGELFF
CDR3 DNA: TGTGCCAGCAGACAGCCCACCGGGGAGCTGTTTTTT

V gene: TRBV2
D gene: .
J gene: TRBJ2-7
clone size: .
CDR3 protein: CASMGNEQYF
CDR3 DNA: TGTGCCAGCATGGGGAACGAGCAGTACTTC

V gene: TRBV7-8
D gene: TRBD2
J gene: TRBJ2-7
clone size: .
CDR3 protein: CASSYRLAGGRYEQYF
CDR3 DNA: TGTGCCAGCAGCTACCGACTAGCGGGAGGACGCTACGAGCAGTACTTC

V gene: TRBV27
D gene: .
J gene: TRBJ1-2
clone size: .
CDR3 protein: CASSLSSVTHGYTF
CDR3 DNA: TGTGCCAGCAGTTTATCGTCCGTTACGCATGGCTACACCTTC

V gene: TRBV3-1/TRBV3-2
D gene: .
J gene: TRBJ1-5
clone size: .
CDR3 protein: CASSQDLGGMGQPQHF
CDR3 DNA: TGTGCCAGCAGCCAAGATCTTGGAGGGATGGGCCAGCCCCAGCATTTT

V gene: TRBV27
D gene: .
J gene: TRBJ2-3
clone size: .
CDR3 protein: CASSLSGDTQYF
CDR3 DNA: TGTGCCAGCAGTTTATCGGGAGATACGCAGTATTTT

V gene: TRBV5-8
D gene: .
J gene: TRBJ1-1
clone size: .
CDR3 protein: CASSPRIGAEAFF
CDR3 DNA: TGTGCCAGCAGCCCGCGTATTGGCGCTGAAGCTTTCTTT

V gene: TRBV2
D gene: .
J gene: TRBJ1-5
clone size: few
CDR3 protein: CASNWDHNQPQHF
CDR3 DNA: TGTGCCAGCAACTGGGACCACAATCAGCCCCAGCATTTT

V gene: TRBV18
D gene: .
J gene: TRBJ1-1
clone size: .
CDR3 protein: CASSPGGRNTEAFF
CDR3 DNA: TGTGCCAGCTCACCCGGGGGCAGGAACACTGAAGCTTTCTTT

V gene: TRBV6-4
D gene: .
J gene: TRBJ1-5
clone size: .
CDR3 protein: CASMGGVWGNQPQHF
CDR3 DNA: TGTGCCAGCATGGGGGGGGTATGGGGCAATCAGCCCCAGCATTTT

V gene: TRBV4-3
D gene: .
J gene: TRBJ1-1
clone size: .
CDR3 protein: CASSQDSISAEAFF
CDR3 DNA: TGCGCCAGCAGCCAAGATAGTATCAGCGCTGAAGCTTTCTTT

V gene: TRBV23-1
D gene: TRBD1
J gene: TRBJ2-3
clone size: .
CDR3 protein: CASSQSGTGTFTDTQYF
CDR3 DNA: TGCGCCAGCAGTCAATCTGGGACAGGGACGTTCACAGATACGCAGTATTTT

V gene: TRBV7-9
D gene: .
J gene: TRBJ1-6
clone size: .
CDR3 protein: CASSLLQGNSPLHF
CDR3 DNA: TGTGCCAGCAGCTTACTACAGGGTAACTCACCCCTCCACTTT

V gene: TRBV7-8
D gene: .
J gene: TRBJ2-1
clone size: .
CDR3 protein: CASSLEAWLVSDEQFF
CDR3 DNA: TGTGCCAGCAGCTTAGAAGCCTGGCTCGTATCTGATGAGCAGTTCTTC